The 20 T cell receptor beta chains given below trace back to one sample, sequenced in a study of cytomegalovirus exposure and HLA in healthy donors. The PCR employed 60 Vbeta primers together with 13 Jbeta primers. TCRdb's copy holds only in-frame clones and misses some; the assay was immunoSEQ multiplex PCR. The table has about 170,000 clones, around 80% seen once; the top ten hold approximately 1.3%. Sequenced sample: PBMCs. The receptors here all came from a woman aged 25 to 45 in good health and CMV-seropositive.

The rearrangement joins TRBV6-6 to TRBJ1-2; 7 bases fit TRBD1. The CDR3 is 13 amino acids. V was pared by 4 bases and J by 6 bases, with 5 bases of the junction left unmatched. Germline CDR1 is MNHNY and CDR2 is SVGAGI (reference sequence). The CDR3: CASSLGTGDGYTF. The CDR3 DNA sequence: TGTGCCAGCAGTTTGGGAACAGGGGATGGCTACACCTTC.

This clone turned up a few times. An end of the junction does not agree with germline; a read error may underlie this. The chain carries TRBV7-9 and TRBJ1-4; D is unclear. CDR1 is SEHNR, CDR2 FQNEAQ, per germline (reference sequence). The CDR3 has 11 amino acids. This chain's CDR3 is CSSAYDEKLFF. CDR3 DNA sequence: TGTTCCAGCGCGTATGATGAAAAACTGTTTTTT.

The rearrangement links TRBV13 to TRBJ2-3; no clear D gene. Germline CDR1 reads PRHDT; CDR2 reads FYEKMQ (reference sequence). The V gene lost 5 bases and the J gene lost 5 bases, with 5 bases spanning the gap. The CDR3 is made up of 11 amino acids. CDR3 sequence: CASSAGDTQYF. Here the CDR3 DNA reads TGTGCCAGCAGCGCCGGAGATACGCAGTATTTT.

This clone was counted once. The rearrangement joins TRBV30 to TRBJ2-3, with TRBD2 identical over 10 bases. Germline CDR1 reads GTSNPN; CDR2 reads SVGIG (reference sequence). The CDR3 runs 15 residues. Unmatched junction bases numbered 5, after V lost 1 base and J lost 4 bases. Written as DNA, the CDR3 is TGTGCCTGGAGTGGGCTAGCGGGAGAGGCAGATACGCAGTATTTT. Translation: CAWSGLAGEADTQYF.

As concerns this clone: The identical CDR3 is also encoded by other nucleotide sequences in the sample. This rearrangement joins TRBV5-1 to TRBJ2-7; the D is unclear. The CDR3 loop spans 14 amino acids. CDR1 SGHRS and CDR2 YFSETQ come from the germline V gene. Trimming pared 0 bases from V and 0 bases from J, leaving 7 bases between. CDR3 in amino acids: CASSLGPDSYEQYF. CDR3 DNA: TGCGCCAGCAGCTTGGGCCCAGACTCCTACGAGCAGTACTTC. The whole variable domain, remainder taken from reference TRBV5-1 and TRBJ2-7, is KAGVTQTPRYLIKTRGQQVTLSCSPISGHRSVSWYQQTPGQGLQFLFEYFSETQRNKGNFPGRFSGRQFSNSRSEMNVSTLELGDSALYLCASSLGPDSYEQYFGPGTRLTVT.

The V gene is TRBV28, the J gene TRBJ2-7, with TRBD1 matching over 11 bases. Unmatched junction bases numbered 14, after V lost 5 bases and J lost 2 bases. The CDR3 is 18 amino acids. Looked up from germline, CDR1 is MDHEN and CDR2 is SYDVKM. CDR3 amino acids: CASSPIGQGAPSTYEQYF. CDR3 nucleotides: TGTGCCAGCAGTCCAATAGGACAGGGGGCTCCATCAACCTACGAGCAGTACTTC.

The V gene is TRBV6-5, the J gene TRBJ2-7; 8 nucleotides line up with TRBD2. Germline trimming cut 6 bases from V and 6 bases from J; bases unmatched to any gene: 10. Germline V gives CDR1 MNHEY, CDR2 SVGAGI. The CDR3 spans 14 residues. The CDR3 nucleotides read TGTGCCAGCAGAGAACTAGCGGACGAGGGCGAGCAGTACTTC. This gives the protein CASRELADEGEQYF.

This clone was counted once. This chain links TRBV30 with TRBJ1-4; 9 nucleotides agree with TRBD1. The length of the CDR3 is 15 residues. Germline loops: CDR1 GTSNPN, CDR2 SVGIG (reference sequence). V shed 3 bases, J shed 8 bases, and the junction held 10 bases outside the gene matches. This chain's CDR3 is CAWRRDRGEREKLFF. CDR3 nucleotide sequence: TGTGCCTGGAGACGAGACAGGGGGGAGAGGGAAAAACTGTTTTTT.

The CDR3 spells CASSPTSGHYEQYF. CDR3 DNA sequence: TGCGCCAGCAGTCCGACTAGCGGGCACTACGAGCAGTACTTC. The chain recombines TRBV10-2 with TRBJ2-7; TRBD2 agrees at 10 bases. The CDR3 length is 14 residues. Germline V CDR1 and CDR2: WSHSY, SAAADI. V shed 5 bases, J shed 3 bases, and the junction held 4 bases outside the gene matches.

V is TRBV30 and J is TRBJ1-1; D is undetermined. This CDR3 region has 12 residues. Trimming stripped 4 bases from V and 4 bases from J, with 10 bases between. Per germline, CDR1 GTSNPN and CDR2 SVGIG (reference sequence). In DNA, the CDR3 is TGTGCCTGGACCTGGGCGGGCACTGAAGCTTTCTTT. It encodes CAWTWAGTEAFF.

The J gene is TRBJ1-5, the V gene TRBV30, with 8 bases aligning to TRBD1. This CDR3 is 14 amino acids long. With 4 bases clipped from V and 6 bases from J, the junction kept 8 bases outside the gene matches. The V gene's germline CDR1 is GTSNPN and CDR2 SVGIG (reference sequence). The CDR3 reads CAWKRQGFIQPQHF. CDR3 DNA: TGTGCCTGGAAAAGACAGGGGTTTATTCAGCCCCAGCATTTT.

V usage is TRBV7-8 and J usage is TRBJ2-1, with D possibly being TRBD2 (5 bases). Germline V gene lookup returns CDR1 SGHVS and CDR2 FQNEAQ. The CDR3 contains 14 residues. V lost 0 bases to trimming and J lost 5 bases, with 8 bases between them. DNA for the CDR3: TGTGCCAGCAGCTTAGCGGCGGAGGACAATGAGCAGTTCTTC. This sequence encodes CASSLAAEDNEQFF.

The chain is built from TRBV4-2 and TRBJ2-3; 7 bases match TRBD2. Germline V gene lookup returns CDR1 LGHNA and CDR2 YNFKEQ. V lost 10 bases, J lost 4 bases, and 8 bases stayed unmatched. The CDR3 covers 13 residues. The CDR3 loop is CATLGGVPDTQYF. CDR3 DNA sequence: TGTGCCACCCTGGGAGGGGTTCCAGATACGCAGTATTTT.

This clone was seen a few times. The chain has TRBV28 and TRBJ1-2; tentatively, D is TRBD1 (6 bases). The V and J ends lost 3 bases and 4 bases respectively, with 18 bases between them. Germline loops: CDR1 MDHEN, CDR2 SYDVKM. This CDR3 is 16 amino acids long. The CDR3 nucleotides are TGTGCCAGCAGTTTTGACGGCACAGGGCGAGCCTATGGCTACACCTTC. Protein product: CASSFDGTGRAYGYTF.

The chain recombines TRBV6-5 with TRBJ1-4, with TRBD1 matching over 10 bases. J gave up 8 bases and V 5 bases, and 5 bases lay outside the gene matches. This CDR3 comprises 14 residues. The germline V gene encodes CDR1 MNHEY and CDR2 SVGAGI. In nucleotides, the CDR3 is TGTGCCAGCAGTCTCGACAGGGGGCGGGAAAAACTGTTTTTT. Protein: CASSLDRGREKLFF.

This clone was observed a single time. The chain is built from TRBV7-9 and TRBJ1-3; the match to TRBD1 covers 7 bases. The germline gives CDR1 SEHNR, CDR2 FQNEAQ (reference sequence). Trimming cost V 6 bases and J 4 bases; bases outside gene matches: 12. The CDR3 runs to 16 residues. CDR3 sequence: CASSLRQGERGNTIYF. CDR3 coding DNA: TGTGCCAGCAGTTTACGGCAGGGGGAGAGAGGAAACACCATATATTTT.

The sample holds one count of this clone. The chain links TRBV2 to TRBJ2-1, with TRBD2 identical over 8 bases. V dropped 7 bases and J dropped 4; count of bases not matched to a gene: 12. Germline assignment: CDR1 SNHLY and CDR2 FYNNEI. This CDR3 is 16 amino acids long. CDR3 in amino acids: CASKFDAGGNYNEQFF. The CDR3 DNA reads as TGTGCCAGCAAGTTTGATGCGGGAGGAAATTACAATGAGCAGTTCTTC. Variable domain in full (rest from reference TRBV2 and TRBJ2-1): EPEVTQTPSHQVTQMGQEVILRCVPISNHLYFYWYRQILGQKVEFLVSFYNNEISEKSEIFDDQFSVERPDGSNFTLKIRSTKLEDSAMYFCASKFDAGGNYNEQFFGPGTRLTVL.

The chain recombines TRBV5-1 with TRBJ1-4, with TRBD1 matching 9 bases. Trimming removed 4 bases from V and 4 bases from J; junction bases left unmatched: 2. The CDR3 is made up of 14 amino acids. The germline gives CDR1 SGHRS, CDR2 YFSETQ. In DNA, the CDR3 is TGCGCCAGCAGCCCGGGACAGGGTAATGAAAAACTGTTTTTT. It is translated as CASSPGQGNEKLFF.

The chain employs TRBV4-1 and TRBJ2-1; D is unclear. The ends were cut back, 1 base at V and 12 bases at J, with 16 bases in the middle. The CDR3 is 14 amino acids. The germline CDR1 and CDR2 sequences are MGHRA and YSYEKL. Here the CDR3 reads CASSQVSGSSWQFF. The DNA for the CDR3 is TGCGCCAGCAGCCAAGTTTCCGGTAGTAGCTGGCAGTTCTTC.

The CDR3 spells CASSLYGVSSYEQYF. For the CDR3, the DNA is TGTGCCAGCAGCTTATACGGAGTAAGCTCCTACGAGCAGTACTTC. The chain is built from TRBV11-2 and TRBJ2-7; D is unclear. The CDR3 is 15 amino acids. Germline assignment: CDR1 SGHAT and CDR2 FQNNGV. Trimming took off 2 bases at V and 0 bases at J, with 11 bases between the two ends.